This paragraph reports one TCR beta chain. The antigen remains undetermined. This sample also contains other DNA sequences that code for the same CDR3. Clones were read by immunoSEQ multiplex PCR, and TCRdb kept only the in-frame ones, dropping some. The top ten hold roughly 1% of the sample, which has about 2 million clones, around 96% seen once. The CDR3 runs 11 residues. The germline V gene encodes CDR1 MDHEN and CDR2 SYDVKM. V lost 3 bases to trimming and J lost 5 bases, with 4 bases between them. The record originates from a study of shared clonotypes between healthy human individuals. Selected positively for CCR7 and CD45RO-negative, naive CD8 cells excluded terminally differentiated effector memory CD45RA+ cells. Those who donated were healthy HIV-negative adults, with no recent acute infections or vaccinations reported. Points from the study as a whole: Although depth was large, rarefaction showed that sequencing of the sorted subsets was incomplete. Shared clonotypes across all four donors exceeded non-shared ones in generation probability. Clonotype sharing among donors was thought likely to change with sequencing depth.

Material: naive CD8+ T cells sorted from blood. The sequence was collected from a man between 18 and 29 years old in good health. The V and J genes are TRBV28 and TRBJ2-5; D remains ambiguous. The CDR3 bases are TGTGCCAGCAGTTTTCGGGAGACCCAGTACTTC. As protein: CASSFRETQYF.